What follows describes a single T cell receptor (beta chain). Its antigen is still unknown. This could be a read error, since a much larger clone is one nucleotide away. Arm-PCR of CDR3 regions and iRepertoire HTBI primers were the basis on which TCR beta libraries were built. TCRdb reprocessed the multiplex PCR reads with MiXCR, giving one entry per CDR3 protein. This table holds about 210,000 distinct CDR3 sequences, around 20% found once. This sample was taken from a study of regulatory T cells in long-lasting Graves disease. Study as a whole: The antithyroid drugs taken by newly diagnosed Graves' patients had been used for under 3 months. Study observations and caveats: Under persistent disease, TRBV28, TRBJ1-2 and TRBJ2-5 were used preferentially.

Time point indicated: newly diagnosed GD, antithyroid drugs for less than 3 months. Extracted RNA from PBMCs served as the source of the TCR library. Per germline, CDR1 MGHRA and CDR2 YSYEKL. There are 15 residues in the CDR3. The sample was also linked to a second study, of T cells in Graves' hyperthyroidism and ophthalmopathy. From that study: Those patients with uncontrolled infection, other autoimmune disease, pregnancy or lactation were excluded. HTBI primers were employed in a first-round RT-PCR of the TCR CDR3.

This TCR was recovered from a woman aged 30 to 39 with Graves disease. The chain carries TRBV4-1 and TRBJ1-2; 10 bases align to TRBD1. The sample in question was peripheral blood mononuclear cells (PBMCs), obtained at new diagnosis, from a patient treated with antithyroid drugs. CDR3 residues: CASSQWTGGTNGYAF. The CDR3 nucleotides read TGCGCCAGCAGCCAATGGACAGGGGGAACGAATGGCTACGCCTTC.